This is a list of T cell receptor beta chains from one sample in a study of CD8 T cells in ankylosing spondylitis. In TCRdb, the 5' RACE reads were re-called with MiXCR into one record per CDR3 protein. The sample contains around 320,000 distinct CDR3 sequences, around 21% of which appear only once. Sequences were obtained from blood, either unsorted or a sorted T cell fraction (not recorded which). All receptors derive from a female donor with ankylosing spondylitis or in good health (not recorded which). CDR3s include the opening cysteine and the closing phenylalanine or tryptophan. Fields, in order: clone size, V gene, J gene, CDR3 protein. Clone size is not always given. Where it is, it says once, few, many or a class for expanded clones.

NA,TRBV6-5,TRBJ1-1,CASSYSWDQNTEAFF
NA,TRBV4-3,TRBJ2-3,CASSQDLGREGTSTDTQYF
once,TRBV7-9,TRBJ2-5,CASSARLAGGETQYF
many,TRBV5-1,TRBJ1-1,CASSPGTGSTEAFF
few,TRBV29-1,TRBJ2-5,CSVGGRGETQYF
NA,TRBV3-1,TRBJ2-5,CASSHLTWEGETQYF
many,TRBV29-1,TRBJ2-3,CSTGTSGTDTQYF
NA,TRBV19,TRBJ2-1,CASKKVLAGVPLYNEQFF
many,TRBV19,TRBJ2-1,CASVSGRGYNEQFF
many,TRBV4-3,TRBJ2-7,CASSQDLTSGYEQYF
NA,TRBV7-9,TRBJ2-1,CASSFGGADPFEQFF
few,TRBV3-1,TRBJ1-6,CASSLPQTPPLHF
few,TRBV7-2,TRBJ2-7,CASSLASRWYEQYF
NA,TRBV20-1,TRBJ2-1,CSVPPTRDDYNEQFF
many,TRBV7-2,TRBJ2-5,CASGVAGAGTQYF
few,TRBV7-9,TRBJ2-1,CASSLRSGTFYNEQFF
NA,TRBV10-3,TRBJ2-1,CAISASSNEQFF
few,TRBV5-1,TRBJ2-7,CASSLANNEQYF
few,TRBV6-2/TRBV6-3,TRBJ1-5,CASNRQGGGNQPQHF
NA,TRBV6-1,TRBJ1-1,CASSEARLNTEAFF
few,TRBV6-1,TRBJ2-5,CASSRHGQQETQYF
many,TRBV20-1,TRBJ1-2,CSAPDGINYGYTF
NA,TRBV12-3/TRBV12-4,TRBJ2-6,CASSPLISGANVLTF
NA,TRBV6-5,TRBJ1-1,CASSYSGMNTEAFF
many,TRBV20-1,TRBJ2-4,CSARLGTVLAKNIQYF
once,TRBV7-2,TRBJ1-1,CASSRTGRWNTEAFF
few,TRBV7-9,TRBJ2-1,CASSLARGPQFF
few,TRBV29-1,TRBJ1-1,CSVGTRDTEAFF
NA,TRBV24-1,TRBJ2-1,CATRGQGQHNEQFF
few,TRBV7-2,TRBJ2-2,CASSLRTSRAGELFF
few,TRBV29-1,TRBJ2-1,CSVEEGRHEQFF
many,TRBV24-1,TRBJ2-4,CATSDWRGGNIQYF
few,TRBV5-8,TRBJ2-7,CASSLRRGLGEQYF
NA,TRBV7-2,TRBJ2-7,CASSPTTGYHEQYF
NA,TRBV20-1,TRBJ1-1,CSVASQGGVDEAFF
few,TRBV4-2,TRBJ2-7,CASSQGDREGYEQYF
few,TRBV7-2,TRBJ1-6,CASSLRETGKPLHF
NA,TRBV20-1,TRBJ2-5,CSARGEFWQETQYF